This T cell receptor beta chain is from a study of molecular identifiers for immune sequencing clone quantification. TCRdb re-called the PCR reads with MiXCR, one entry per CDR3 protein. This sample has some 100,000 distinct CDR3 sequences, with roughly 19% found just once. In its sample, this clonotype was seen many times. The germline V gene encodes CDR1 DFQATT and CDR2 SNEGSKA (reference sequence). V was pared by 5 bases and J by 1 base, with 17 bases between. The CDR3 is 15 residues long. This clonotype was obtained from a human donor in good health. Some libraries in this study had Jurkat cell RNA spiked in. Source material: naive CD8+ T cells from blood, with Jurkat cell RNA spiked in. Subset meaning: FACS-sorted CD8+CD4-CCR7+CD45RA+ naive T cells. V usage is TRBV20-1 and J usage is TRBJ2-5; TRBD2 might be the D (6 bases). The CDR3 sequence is CSAAGTHKVQETQYF. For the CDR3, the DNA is TGCAGTGCTGCCGGGACTCACAAAGTCCAAGAGACCCAGTACTTC.